The 14 T cell receptor beta chains listed next were all sequenced from one sample in a study of naive and memory T cell subsets. Their antigen targets remain unknown. Study outcomes and limitations: A few larger clonotypes appeared in naive repertoires, especially CD8, possibly memory cells re-expressing CD45RA.

Two oligonucleotides, mixed equimolar, formed the beta constant-region primer covering TRBC1 and TRBC2. The ligated cDNA underwent four PCR rounds using SP2 and nested alpha and beta constant-region primers. Each CDR3 protein is one row after TCRdb ran MiXCR on the UMI-ligation and nested PCR reads. The sample yields 140,000 to 150,000 distinct CDR3 sequences, roughly 22% seen once. Sequencing used naive CD4+ T cells from blood. The receptors were gathered from a human donor in good health.

This clonotype was detected ten times or more. The chain combines TRBV5-1 with TRBJ2-1, with TRBD2 identical over 9 bases. Germline V gene lookup returns CDR1 SGHRS and CDR2 YFSETQ. CDR3 length equals 15 residues. V shed 5 bases and J 5 bases; nucleotides not matched to a gene: 8. This CDR3 reads CASRGGLASHNEQFF. As DNA, the CDR3 is TGCGCCAGCAGGGGTGGACTAGCGAGCCACAATGAGCAGTTCTTC.

This rearrangement joins TRBV12-3 or TRBV12-4 to TRBJ2-1, with a possible D match to TRBD2 (6 bases). V was clipped by 3 bases and J by 9 bases, with 18 bases between them. CDR3 length equals 15 residues. CDR3 sequence (DNA): TGTGCCAGCAGTTTGGATCCTGGCCGGGACTCTGAGCAGTTCTTC. This translates into CASSLDPGRDSEQFF.

This clonotype came up once. The rearrangement joins TRBV11-3 to TRBJ2-1; 7 nucleotides agree with TRBD2. The germline gives CDR1 SGHNT, CDR2 YENEEA. The CDR3 sequence is 16 residues long. V trimming: 3 bases; J trimming: 0 bases; junction bases outside the gene matches: 5. The CDR3 DNA is TGTGCCAGCAGCTTCCGCGGGGGAATCTCCTACAATGAGCAGTTCTTC. It translates to CASSFRGGISYNEQFF.

This clonotype was seen a few times. The chain recombines TRBV4-1 with TRBJ2-7, with 12 bases identical to TRBD2. Unmatched junction bases numbered 5, after V lost 0 bases and J lost 2 bases. The V gene's germline CDR1 is MGHRA and CDR2 YSYEKL. This CDR3 is 17 amino acids long. Here the CDR3 DNA reads TGCGCCAGCAGCCAAGATAGCCTAGCGGGAGGGACCTACGAGCAGTACTTC. Its translation: CASSQDSLAGGTYEQYF.

This clonotype occurred a few times. This chain links TRBV5-1 with TRBJ2-1; 7 bases map to TRBD1. The CDR3 has 15 amino acids. V trimming: 2 bases; J trimming: 3 bases; junction bases outside the gene matches: 5. Looked up from germline, CDR1 is SGHRS and CDR2 is YFSETQ. CDR3 residues: CASSLTGESYNEQFF. The CDR3 nucleotides are TGCGCCAGCAGCTTAACAGGGGAGAGCTACAATGAGCAGTTCTTC.

V gene TRBV3-1 combines with J gene TRBJ1-2, with a weak D call TRBD1 (6 bases). The germline gives CDR1 LGHDT, CDR2 YNNKEL (reference sequence). Trimming removed 1 base at V and 3 bases at J, with 9 bases between. The CDR3 runs 14 residues. The CDR3 is CASSQVGGDYGYTF. CDR3 DNA sequence: TGTGCCAGCAGCCAAGTCGGGGGCGACTATGGCTACACCTTC.

The J gene is TRBJ2-2, the V gene TRBV6-6, with D tentatively TRBD1 (6 bases). The CDR3 totals 15 residues. From germline, CDR1 is MNHNY and CDR2 SVGAGI (reference sequence). Trimming took off 6 bases at V and 6 bases at J, with 17 bases between the two ends. The CDR3 protein is CASSWATGRPGELFF. CDR3 coding DNA: TGTGCCAGCAGCTGGGCAACAGGGAGACCCGGGGAGCTGTTTTTT.

The genes are TRBV14 and TRBJ1-2; D uncertain. This CDR3 comprises 14 residues. CDR1 SGHDN and CDR2 FVKESK come from the germline V gene. Trimming took off 3 bases at V and 4 bases at J, with 12 bases between the two ends. The DNA for the CDR3 is TGTGCCAGCAGCCACGACGCACGGAGCTATGGCTACACCTTC. Translation gives CASSHDARSYGYTF.

In its sample, this clonotype was seen many times. The gene calls are TRBV29-1 and TRBJ2-3, with D uncertain. The V gene lost 6 bases and the J gene lost 0 bases, with 7 bases spanning the gap. Germline V lookup: CDR1 SQVTM, CDR2 ANQGSEA. There are 12 residues in the CDR3. The CDR3 loop reads CSVGFSTDTQYF. For the CDR3, the DNA is TGCAGCGTGGGGTTTAGCACAGATACGCAGTATTTT.

This CDR3 reads CSVRTGLWLAGFEQFF. The CDR3, as DNA: TGCAGCGTCCGGACAGGCTTGTGGCTAGCGGGATTTGAGCAGTTCTTC. The chain carries TRBV29-1 and TRBJ2-1; 9 bases are a match to TRBD2. Looked up from germline, CDR1 is SQVTM and CDR2 is ANQGSEA. This CDR3 is built from 16 residues. The trim removed 6 bases at V and 9 bases at J, leaving 18 bases unmatched.

This clonotype was detected a few times. The chain couples TRBV15 to TRBJ1-4; 9 bases align to TRBD1. The germline V gene has CDR1 LNHNV and CDR2 YYDKDF (reference sequence). Losses at the gene ends were 3 bases for V and 5 bases for J; bases not matched to a gene: 1. The CDR3 length is 14 residues. The CDR3 sequence: CATSRGQGNEKLFF. The CDR3, as DNA: TGTGCCACCAGCAGGGGACAGGGAAATGAAAAACTGTTTTTT. Full variable domain (rest looked up from reference TRBV15 and TRBJ1-4): DAMVIQNPRYQVTQFGKPVTLSCSQTLNHNVMYWYQQKSSQAPKLLFHYYDKDFNNEADTPDNFQSRRPNTSFCFLDIRSPGLGDTAMYLCATSRGQGNEKLFFGSGTQLSVL.

This clonotype was seen more than once but under ten times. V is TRBV7-8 and J is TRBJ1-1; D remains unclear. V gave up 2 bases and J gave up 7 bases, with 14 bases separating them. CDR3 length: 14 amino acids. The germline CDR1 and CDR2 sequences are SGHVS and FQNEAQ. DNA of the CDR3: TGTGCCAGCAGCTTATCCCTCGGAAACCGTGAAGCTTTCTTT. The encoded protein is CASSLSLGNREAFF.

This clonotype was counted many times. V is TRBV2 and J is TRBJ2-3; TRBD1 matches at 7 bases. CDR3 size: 15 residues. V trimming: 6 bases; J trimming: 4 bases; junction bases outside the gene matches: 10. CDR1 and CDR2 (germline): SNHLY, FYNNEI. CDR3 in amino acids: CASRKQGIPSDTQYF. In DNA, the CDR3 is TGTGCCAGCAGAAAACAGGGGATTCCGTCAGATACGCAGTATTTT. Drawing the rest from reference TRBV2 and TRBJ2-3, the complete variable domain is EPEVTQTPSHQVTQMGQEVILRCVPISNHLYFYWYRQILGQKVEFLVSFYNNEISEKSEIFDDQFSVERPDGSNFTLKIRSTKLEDSAMYFCASRKQGIPSDTQYFGPGTRLTVL.

This clonotype was seen a few times. The gene calls are TRBV12-3 or TRBV12-4 and TRBJ2-1; D uncertain. This CDR3 contains 13 residues. With 2 bases removed from V and 5 bases from J, the gap between germline ends came to 7 bases. The CDR3 reads CASSLKTDNEQFF. CDR3 coding DNA: TGTGCCAGCAGTTTAAAGACTGACAATGAGCAGTTCTTC.